Listed below are T cell receptor beta chains from one sample, sequenced in a study of cytomegalovirus exposure and HLA in healthy donors. Using immunoSEQ multiplex PCR, the repertoire was profiled, and TCRdb retains in-frame clones only, with some absent. In the table there are about 120,000 clones, approximately 84% of which are singletons. Sequencing was performed on PBMCs. The receptors derive from a young man in good health and CMV-seropositive. CDR3s include the opening cysteine and the closing phenylalanine or tryptophan. D genes are given only for firm matches. Expanded clones get a size class; other rows say once, few or many, or leave the size out.

J gene,D gene,clone size,V gene,CDR3 DNA,CDR3 protein
TRBJ2-7,-,-,TRBV6-5,TGTGCCAGCAGCCGCACAGGGTTTAGCGAGCAGTACTTC,CASSRTGFSEQYF
TRBJ1-4,TRBD1,-,TRBV6-5,TGTGCCAGCAGTTACTTGACAGGGGAAAAACTGTTTTTT,CASSYLTGEKLFF
TRBJ1-2,TRBD1,-,TRBV19,TGTGCCAGTAGTATTCTTGGAGTAGGGACAGGGGGTCATGGCTACACCTTC,CASSILGVGTGGHGYTF
TRBJ2-7,TRBD1,once,TRBV2,TGTGCCAGCAATTTTCAGACAGGGTCCTCCTACGAGCAGTACTTC,CASNFQTGSSYEQYF
TRBJ1-2,TRBD1,-,TRBV5-1,TGCGCCAGCAGCCTCCAGACAGGGAATAACTATGGCTACACCTTC,CASSLQTGNNYGYTF
TRBJ1-1,TRBD1,-,TRBV7-9,TGTGCCAGCAGCCCAGTCCGGGGACAGCTTAAGAACACTGAAGCTTTCTTT,CASSPVRGQLKNTEAFF
TRBJ1-1,-,few,TRBV9,TGTGCCAGCAGCGTGACAGTGAACACTGAAGCTTTCTTT,CASSVTVNTEAFF
TRBJ1-1,TRBD1,-,TRBV6-5,TGTGCCAGCAGTTACCGAGACAGGGTCACTGAAGCTTTCTTT,CASSYRDRVTEAFF
TRBJ1-6,-,-,TRBV30,TGTGCCTGGAGTGTACTCGGGGATTCACCCCTCCACTTT,CAWSVLGDSPLHF
TRBJ1-1,-,-,TRBV29-1,TGCAGCGTCCAGGCTCCTCTCCCCGGAAGGAACACTGAAGCTTTCTTT,CSVQAPLPGRNTEAFF
TRBJ2-7,TRBD1,-,TRBV7-8,TGTGCCAGCAGCTTATCCCGACCCGGGACAGGGTATGCGGGGCAGTACTTC,CASSLSRPGTGYAGQYF
TRBJ1-6,-,-,TRBV7-2,TGTGCCACCGAAGGGAGATCGGATTCACCCCTCCACTTT,CATEGRSDSPLHF
TRBJ2-1,TRBD2,once,TRBV18,TGTGCCAGCTCACCCTTAGGTTCGACTAGCGGGAGGGCCAACGAGCAGTTCTTC,CASSPLGSTSGRANEQFF
TRBJ2-4,-,-,TRBV27,TGTGCCAGCAGTTTAAGTCAGGGATGGAAGAACATTCAGTACTTC,CASSLSQGWKNIQYF
TRBJ1-2,-,-,TRBV27,TGTGCCAGCAGTTTACGTGGAGGGGACTTATGGGGCTACACCTTC,CASSLRGGDLWGYTF
TRBJ1-2,TRBD1,-,TRBV7-9,TGTGCCAGCAGCTTAGAAGGGGGCGCGGACTATGGCTACACCTTC,CASSLEGGADYGYTF
TRBJ2-2,-,-,TRBV7-2,TGTGCCAGCAGCTTAATGGCAACCGGGGAGCTGTTTTTT,CASSLMATGELFF
TRBJ2-5,-,-,TRBV7-8,TGTGCCAGCAGCTTCTTAGAGACCCAGTACTTC,CASSFLETQYF
TRBJ1-2,TRBD1,-,TRBV7-9,TGTGCCAGCAGCCGTGGCGACCAGGGGGCGCGGGGCTACACCTTC,CASSRGDQGARGYTF
TRBJ1-3,TRBD1,-,TRBV30,TGTGCCTGGAGCTCCGGGACAGGGAATAGAGCAGTATCTGGAAACACCATATATTTT,CAWSSGTGNRAVSGNTIYF
TRBJ1-6,-,-,TRBV19,TGTGCCAGTAGTTCGGGGGGATCTGCCTTCCCCCTCCACTTT,CASSSGGSAFPLHF
TRBJ1-2,TRBD1,few,TRBV10-3,TGTGCCATCAGGGACAGGGAGGCCTATGGCTACACCTTC,CAIRDREAYGYTF
TRBJ2-7,-,once,TRBV7-9,TGTTCCAGCAGCTTATTTTTGGGCAGGGCCTCAAAGACATCCTACGAGCAGTACTTC,CSSSLFLGRASKTSYEQYF
TRBJ2-7,-,-,TRBV14,TGTGCCAGCAGCCATAAAAGAGAGGGAACACCACCTTCCTACTACGAGCAGTACTTC,CASSHKREGTPPSYYEQYF
TRBJ2-3,-,-,TRBV5-1,TGCGCCAGCAGCCCGGGGACTGGCGGAGATACGCAGTATTTT,CASSPGTGGDTQYF
TRBJ2-3,-,-,TRBV11-2,TGTGCCAGCAGCTTAGCCGAGGCTAGCACAGATACGCAGTATTTT,CASSLAEASTDTQYF
TRBJ2-1,TRBD2,-,TRBV15,TGTGCCACCAGCAGAGATACTAGCGGGAGCCTATCCCCCCTGTTCTTC,CATSRDTSGSLSPLFF
TRBJ1-1,TRBD1,-,TRBV5-1,TGCGCCAGCAGCTTGGGTCCGGGACAGGGGTTTGAAGCTTTCTTT,CASSLGPGQGFEAFF
TRBJ1-6,TRBD1,-,TRBV7-9,TGTGCCAGCGCACAGGGGAGAAATTCACCCCTCCACTTT,CASAQGRNSPLHF
TRBJ1-2,-,once,TRBV29-1,TGCAGCGTTGAAGCGGTAGGGACTGACTATGGCTACACCTTC,CSVEAVGTDYGYTF
TRBJ2-4,-,-,TRBV30,TGTGCCTGGAGCCAGGGCTCAACCAAAAACATTCAGTACTTC,CAWSQGSTKNIQYF
TRBJ2-3,TRBD2,once,TRBV15,TGTGCCACCAGCCCAGGACTAGCGGGAGCAGATACGCAGTATTTT,CATSPGLAGADTQYF
TRBJ2-7,-,-,TRBV19,TGTGCCAGTAGCCTCTGGGCAGATTTCTACGAGCAGTACTTC,CASSLWADFYEQYF
TRBJ1-1,-,-,TRBV6-5,TGTGCCAGCAGTTACCCCTTGAGAAGCGAAGCTTTCTTT,CASSYPLRSEAFF
TRBJ1-2,-,-,TRBV4-3,TGCGCCAGCAGCCAAGGTGCGGGCTATGGCTACACCTTC,CASSQGAGYGYTF
TRBJ1-1,-,-,TRBV10-1,TGCGCCAGCAGTGGTCTAGGCACTGAAGCTTTCTTT,CASSGLGTEAFF
TRBJ2-7,TRBD1,-,TRBV14,TGTGCCAGCAGCCCCATCCCGGGACAGAGCCCCTACGAGCAGTACTTC,CASSPIPGQSPYEQYF
TRBJ2-1,TRBD1,-,TRBV6-5,TGTGCCAGCAGTGAGAGGACAGGGCACAATGAGCAGTTCTTC,CASSERTGHNEQFF
TRBJ2-1,TRBD2,-,TRBV5-1,TGCGCCAGCAGCCAGGACGGACTAGCGGGCTACAATGAGCAGTTCTTC,CASSQDGLAGYNEQFF
TRBJ2-7,TRBD2,-,TRBV7-8,TGTGCCAGCAGCTTAGTTGGTAGCGGGACCTACGAGCAGTACTTC,CASSLVGSGTYEQYF
TRBJ2-7,TRBD1,-,TRBV29-1,TGCAGCGCGTACGGGACAGGGGGCGAGCAGTACTTC,CSAYGTGGEQYF
TRBJ2-7,-,few,TRBV7-9,TGTGCCAGCAGCTTAGCAATCAGAACCTACGAGCAGTACTTC,CASSLAIRTYEQYF
TRBJ2-7,TRBD1,-,TRBV19,TGTGCCAGTAGTACGGCCGGGACAGGGCAACGCGAGCAGTACTTC,CASSTAGTGQREQYF
TRBJ1-5,-,-,TRBV4-1,TGCGCCAGCAGCCCTACAGGGAATAGCAATCAGCCCCAGCATTTT,CASSPTGNSNQPQHF
TRBJ2-7,TRBD2,-,TRBV5-1,TGCGCCAGCAGCTTGGCCGGGGGGGTCGAGCAGTACTTC,CASSLAGGVEQYF
TRBJ2-7,-,-,TRBV5-1,TGCGCCAGCAGCTTGGCCCTCTCCTACGAGCAGTACTTC,CASSLALSYEQYF
TRBJ2-2,-,-,TRBV7-2,TGTGCCAGCAGCTTAGGGAGTTTGTCGGGTTCCGGGGAGCTGTTTTTT,CASSLGSLSGSGELFF
TRBJ2-3,TRBD2,-,TRBV6-1,TGTGCCAGCAGTGATAGTAGCGGGGGGGCCTTCGATACGCAGTATTTT,CASSDSSGGAFDTQYF
TRBJ1-2,-,-,TRBV6-1,TGTGCCAGCAGTGAAGCCTGGAGGGATCCTCTCTATGGCTACACCTTC,CASSEAWRDPLYGYTF
TRBJ2-1,TRBD2,-,TRBV14,TGTGCCAGCAGCCCAGGAACCACTAGCGGGGAATACAATGAGCAGTTCTTC,CASSPGTTSGEYNEQFF
TRBJ1-1,-,-,TRBV5-4,TGTGCCAGCAGCGCTGGACAGACGAACACTGAAGCTTTCTTT,CASSAGQTNTEAFF
TRBJ2-1,TRBD2,-,TRBV6-4,TGTGCCAGCAGAGCCACGCTAGCGGGGGGTGAGCAGTTCTTC,CASRATLAGGEQFF
TRBJ2-1,TRBD2,-,TRBV9,TGTGCCAGCAGCGAGACGGGACTAGCGGGGTATGAGCAGTTCTTC,CASSETGLAGYEQFF
TRBJ1-2,TRBD1,-,TRBV29-1,TGCAGCGATGGGACAGGGTCTAACTATGGCTACACCTTC,CSDGTGSNYGYTF
TRBJ2-5,-,-,TRBV5-1,TGCGCCAGCAGCTTAACTCCAACGAAGACCCAGTACTTC,CASSLTPTKTQYF
TRBJ1-2,-,-,TRBV9,TGTGCCAGCAGCGTAGAAGGGGTTGTGCAGGGTGGCTACACCTTC,CASSVEGVVQGGYTF
TRBJ2-5,TRBD1,few,TRBV5-6,TGTGCCAGCAGGTACCGGTCAGGGGGAGAGACCCAGTACTTC,CASRYRSGGETQYF
TRBJ2-2,-,-,TRBV19,TGTGCCAGTGCACAGGGCCCCGGGGAGCTGTTTTTT,CASAQGPGELFF
TRBJ2-1,TRBD2,-,TRBV4-1,TGCGCCAGCAGCTACCGGGACTACCCCGAAGGTGAGCAGTTCTTC,CASSYRDYPEGEQFF